This T cell receptor (beta chain) emerged from a study of shared clonotypes between healthy human individuals. Study as a whole: Three plates each covered CD4 naive and memory; CD8 naive two, CD8 memory one.

Subsets obtained from CD4+ cells comprised CD45RA+ naive and CD45RA-negative memory cells. On this clone itself: Its antigen is currently unknown.

TCRdb keeps only in-frame clones here, not all; method: immunoSEQ multiplex PCR. The table records over 2 million clones, roughly 90% of them present only once. Overall study results and limits: Rarefaction revealed incomplete sorted-subset sequencing despite large depth.

The V gene's germline CDR1 is SGHTA and CDR2 FQGTGA. V lost 4 bases to trimming and J lost 10 bases, with 14 bases between them. The CDR3 length is 13 residues. The V gene is TRBV7-3, the J gene TRBJ2-1, with D maybe TRBD1 (5 bases). Sample: naive CD4+ T cells from PBMCs. Subset noted: CD45RA+ positively selected. The TCR originated in a man younger than 35 in good health. Some clones in this sample may be carry-over from other donors' samples. The DNA of the CDR3 is TGTGCCAGCAGCTCTCAGGGAATGGGGGAGCAGTTCTTC. Amino acid sequence: CASSSQGMGEQFF. Full variable domain (rest looked up from reference TRBV7-3 and TRBJ2-1): GAGVSQTPSNKVTEKGKYVELRCDPISGHTALYWYRQSLGQGPEFLIYFQGTGAADDSGLPNDRFFAVRPEGSVSTLKIQRTERGDSAVYLCASSSQGMGEQFFGPGTRLTVL.